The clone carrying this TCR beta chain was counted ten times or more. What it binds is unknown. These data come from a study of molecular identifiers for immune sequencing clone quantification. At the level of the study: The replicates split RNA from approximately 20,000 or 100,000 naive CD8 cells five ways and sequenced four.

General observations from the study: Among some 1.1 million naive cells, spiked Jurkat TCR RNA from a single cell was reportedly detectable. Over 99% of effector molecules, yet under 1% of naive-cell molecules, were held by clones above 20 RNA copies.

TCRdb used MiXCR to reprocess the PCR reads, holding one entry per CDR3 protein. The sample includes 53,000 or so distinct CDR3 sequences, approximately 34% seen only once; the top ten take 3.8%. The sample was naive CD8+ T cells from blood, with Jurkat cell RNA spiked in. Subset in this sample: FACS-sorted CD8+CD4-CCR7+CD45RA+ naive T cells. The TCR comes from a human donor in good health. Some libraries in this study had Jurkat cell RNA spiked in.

CDR3 region: CASSSLSRTPEAFF. The CDR3 DNA reads as TGTGCCAGCAGCTCCCTTAGTCGAACACCTGAAGCTTTCTTT. J is TRBJ1-1 and V is TRBV7-9; D remains unclear. Germline V gene sequence: CDR1 SEHNR, CDR2 FQNEAQ (reference sequence). The CDR3 sequence is 14 residues long. Trimming pared 4 bases from V and 6 bases from J, leaving 15 bases between.